This T cell receptor (beta chain) was captured by sequencing in a study of blood T cells in healthy people across ages. Findings and limits, study-wide: Correlation between TCR beta diversity and naive T cell percentage was strong.

Caucasian, healthy and from Russia, the donors were aged between about 6 and 90. Samples each yielded at least 5.5 micrograms of total RNA. PCR was performed a second time for about 7 to 12 cycles using a sample-barcoded 5' primer and a J-beta primer mix. Via MiXCR, TCRdb re-called the 5' RACE reads, giving one row per CDR3 protein. This table has around 790,000 distinct CDR3 sequences, 44% appearing once. Notes on this clonotype: The antigen is undetermined.

The receptor's source is a man in his sixties in good health. Sample: blood.

The CDR3 region has the DNA TGTGCCAGCAGAATTGGGACAGGGACCGATACGCAGTATTTT. Translation: CASRIGTGTDTQYF. The rearrangement joins TRBV2 to TRBJ2-3; 9 bases fit TRBD1. Germline V lookup: CDR1 SNHLY, CDR2 FYNNEI. The V gene end was trimmed by 6 bases and the J gene end by 6 bases; junction bases not matched to a gene: 7. This CDR3 comprises 14 residues.